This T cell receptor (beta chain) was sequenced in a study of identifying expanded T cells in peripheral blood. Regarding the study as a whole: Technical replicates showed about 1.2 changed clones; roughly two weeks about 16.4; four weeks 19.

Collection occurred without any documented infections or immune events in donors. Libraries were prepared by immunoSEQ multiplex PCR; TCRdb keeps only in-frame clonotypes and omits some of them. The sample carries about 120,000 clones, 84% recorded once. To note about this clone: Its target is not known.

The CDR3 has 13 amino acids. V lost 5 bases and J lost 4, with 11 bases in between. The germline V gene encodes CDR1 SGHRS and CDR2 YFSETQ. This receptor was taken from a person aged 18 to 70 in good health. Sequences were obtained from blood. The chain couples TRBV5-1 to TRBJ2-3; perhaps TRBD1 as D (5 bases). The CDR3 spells CASRPRAADTQYF. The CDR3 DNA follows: TGCGCCAGCAGACCCAGGGCAGCAGATACGCAGTATTTT.